The 20 T cell receptor beta chains in this list originate from one sample, sequenced in a study of graft-versus-host responses after intestinal transplantation. These receptors' targets are unknown. TCRdb's copy holds only in-frame clones and misses some; the assay was immunoSEQ multiplex PCR. Of tens of thousands of clones detected, 91% appear once; the ten largest clones hold roughly 0.1%. Sequencing was performed on unstimulated CD4+ T cells sorted from spleen or lymph node cells, taken before intestinal transplant. These receptors were obtained from a human donor who received an intestinal transplant.

The chain uses TRBV2 and TRBJ2-4; 7 nucleotides match TRBD1. The CDR3 covers 16 residues. From germline, CDR1 is SNHLY and CDR2 FYNNEI. V dropped 1 base and J dropped 3; count of bases not matched to a gene: 6. The CDR3 region is CASSEVRGPGKNIQYF. CDR3 bases: TGTGCCAGCAGTGAAGTAAGGGGGCCTGGCAAAAACATTCAGTACTTC. Full variable domain (outside the CDR3, taken from reference TRBV2 and TRBJ2-4): EPEVTQTPSHQVTQMGQEVILRCVPISNHLYFYWYRQILGQKVEFLVSFYNNEISEKSEIFDDQFSVERPDGSNFTLKIRSTKLEDSAMYFCASSEVRGPGKNIQYFGAGTRLSVL.

As regards this clone: The germline gene is not matched at one end of the junction; a read error may be the cause. The chain is built from TRBV25-1 and TRBJ2-1; a weak D match, TRBD1 (6 bases). This CDR3 region has 15 residues. Germline loops: CDR1 MGHDK, CDR2 SYGVNS. The CDR3 region has the DNA TGTGCCAGGAGTGATCGGGACATAGCCTACAATGAGCAGTTCTTC. Amino acid sequence: CARSDRDIAYNEQFF.

This chain's CDR3 is CASSRPSGDQETQYF. The CDR3 DNA sequence: TGTGCCAGCAGCCGTCCTTCGGGGGACCAAGAGACCCAGTACTTC. This chain uses TRBV11-3 with TRBJ2-5, with a possible D match to TRBD2 (6 bases). V lost 5 bases and J lost 0, with 13 bases in between. This CDR3 has 15 amino acids. Germline assignment: CDR1 SGHNT and CDR2 YENEEA.

The J gene is TRBJ2-5, the V gene TRBV7-9; 9 bases are shared with TRBD2. The CDR3 length is 16 residues. From germline, CDR1 is SEHNR and CDR2 FQNEAQ (reference sequence). J was trimmed by 1 base and V by 5 bases; bases with no gene match: 8. CDR3 region: CASSQWSGGSQETQYF. Here the CDR3 DNA reads TGTGCCAGCAGCCAGTGGAGCGGGGGGAGCCAAGAGACCCAGTACTTC.

This chain joins TRBV30 and TRBJ1-1; the D gene is possibly TRBD1 (6 bases). The V and J ends lost 0 bases and 11 bases respectively, with 16 bases between them. The CDR3 covers 13 residues. Germline V CDR1 and CDR2: GTSNPN, SVGIG (reference sequence). The CDR3 protein is CAWSVLSDRSAFF. The CDR3 bases are TGTGCCTGGAGTGTACTCTCAGACAGGTCGGCTTTCTTT.

The chain uses TRBV29-1 and TRBJ2-5, with D unclear. Germline CDR1 and CDR2: SQVTM and ANQGSEA. V was clipped by 7 bases and J by 5 bases, with 8 bases between them. CDR3 length equals 10 residues. CDR3 sequence: CSANRETQYF. In DNA form, the CDR3 reads TGCAGCGCCAACCGGGAGACCCAGTACTTC.

This chain joins TRBV10-3 and TRBJ2-3, with 7 nucleotides matching TRBD1. J lost 0 bases, V lost 7 bases, and 4 bases had no gene match. The length of the CDR3 is 14 residues. Germline assignment: CDR1 ENHRY and CDR2 SYGVKD. The CDR3 DNA follows: TGTGCCATCAAACAGGGGATTAGCACAGATACGCAGTATTTT. Residues: CAIKQGISTDTQYF.

This chain joins TRBV4-3 and TRBJ2-4, with TRBD1 as a possible D gene (6 bases). Trimming took 1 base from V and 8 from J, leaving 9 bases between them. The germline V gene encodes CDR1 LGHNA and CDR2 YSLEER. The CDR3 has 13 residues. CDR3 sequence reads: CASSQASGDIQYF. CDR3 bases: TGCGCCAGCAGCCAAGCGTCAGGGGACATTCAGTACTTC.

The chain joins TRBV18 to TRBJ2-1, with D tentatively TRBD1 (6 bases). V lost 3 bases to trimming and J lost 7 bases, with 16 bases between them. The CDR3 is 15 residues long. Per the germline V gene, CDR1 is KGHSH and CDR2 is LQKENI. In DNA form, the CDR3 reads TGTGCCAGCTCACCCCGACAGGAGATAGATAATGAGCAGTTCTTC. Its translation is CASSPRQEIDNEQFF.

The V gene is TRBV5-1, the J gene TRBJ2-3; 10 nucleotides agree with TRBD2. Germline CDR1 and CDR2: SGHRS and YFSETQ. The V gene end was trimmed by 1 base and the J gene end by 6 bases; junction bases not matched to a gene: 8. The CDR3 length is 16 residues. The CDR3 DNA reads TGCGCCAGCAGCTTGATCCCTAGCGGGGGTGCGGATACGCAGTATTTT. Translating it yields CASSLIPSGGADTQYF.

The chain couples TRBV4-3 to TRBJ2-1; 12 bases agree with TRBD2. This CDR3 has 15 residues. CDR1 LGHNA and CDR2 YSLEER come from the germline V gene. The junction had 2 bases not matched to a gene; V was cut back by 0 bases and J by 8 bases. In nucleotides, the CDR3 is TGCGCCAGCAGCCAAGAGGCTAGCGGGGGGGATGAGCAGTTCTTC. Translation gives CASSQEASGGDEQFF.

This chain uses TRBV5-1 with TRBJ2-1; weak D call: TRBD2 (6 bases). With 8 bases removed from V and 0 bases from J, the gap between germline ends came to 12 bases. Germline V gene sequence: CDR1 SGHRS, CDR2 YFSETQ. The CDR3 extends over 14 amino acids. In nucleotides, the CDR3 is TGCGCCAGTGAAATCGGGGGCTCCTACAATGAGCAGTTCTTC. This codes for CASEIGGSYNEQFF.

The chain joins TRBV7-8 to TRBJ2-3; 11 nucleotides match TRBD2. The CDR3 runs to 18 residues. J lost 0 bases, V lost 1 base, and 6 bases had no gene match. CDR1 is SGHVS and CDR2 is FQNEAQ in the germline V gene. This CDR3 reads CASSLVLAGASSTDTQYF. CDR3 nucleotides: TGTGCCAGCAGCTTAGTACTAGCGGGGGCCTCTAGCACAGATACGCAGTATTTT.

The rearrangement uses TRBV7-9 and TRBJ2-5; no clear D. Germline V gene sequence: CDR1 SEHNR, CDR2 FQNEAQ (reference sequence). The V and J ends lost 5 bases and 0 bases respectively, with 10 bases between them. This CDR3 is built from 14 residues. CDR3 residues: CASSPQVYQETQYF. CDR3 coding DNA: TGTGCCAGCAGCCCCCAGGTGTACCAAGAGACCCAGTACTTC.

This sequence joins TRBV7-2 and TRBJ1-1, with a possible D match to TRBD1 (5 bases). Looked up from germline, CDR1 is SGHTA and CDR2 is FQGNSA. Trimming left V 1 base short and J 1 base short, with 13 bases between. The CDR3 runs to 16 residues. The CDR3 DNA reads as TGTGCCAGCAGCTTAGTTGTCAGGGTGCCGAACACTGAAGCTTTCTTT. Protein product: CASSLVVRVPNTEAFF.

The chain is built from TRBV4-3 and TRBJ2-3; 7 bases map to TRBD2. With 0 bases clipped from V and 6 bases from J, the junction kept 15 bases outside the gene matches. The CDR3 has 18 amino acids. Germline loops: CDR1 LGHNA, CDR2 YSLEER. CDR3 coding DNA: TGCGCCAGCAGCCAAGATGGTACTCTAGCGGCGCCTGTGGATACGCAGTATTTT. Its translation is CASSQDGTLAAPVDTQYF.

The chain employs TRBV7-9 and TRBJ2-3, with D maybe TRBD2 (7 bases). Germline V gene data show CDR1 as SEHNR and CDR2 as FQNEAQ (reference sequence). V lost 0 bases and J lost 1, with 14 bases in between. The CDR3 is made up of 17 amino acids. This CDR3 reads CASSLAGGGDGTDTQYF. The CDR3 bases are TGTGCCAGCAGCTTAGCCGGCGGGGGCGACGGCACAGATACGCAGTATTTT.

The rearrangement uses TRBV4-3 and TRBJ2-5; maybe TRBD1 (5 bases). V lost 0 bases and J 3 bases, leaving 14 bases between the germline ends. CDR1 LGHNA and CDR2 YSLEER come from the germline V gene. The CDR3 spans 16 residues. The CDR3 here is CASSQDFLRREETQYF. The CDR3 DNA follows: TGCGCCAGCAGCCAAGATTTTCTCCGCAGGGAAGAGACCCAGTACTTC.

CDR3 amino acids: CASSPPEGAGGNTIYF. DNA for the CDR3: TGTGCCAGTAGTCCGCCCGAGGGGGCAGGAGGAAACACCATATATTTT. This chain joins TRBV19 and TRBJ1-3, with 7 bases that match TRBD1. CDR3 length equals 16 residues. J lost 4 bases, V lost 5 bases, and 11 bases had no gene match. The germline V gene encodes CDR1 LNHDA and CDR2 SQIVND (reference sequence).

This clone was counted once. This sequence joins TRBV6-5 and TRBJ1-2, with D possibly TRBD1 on 5 matching bases. The CDR3 spans 15 residues. Germline CDR1 MNHEY, CDR2 SVGAGI. V was pared by 0 bases and J by 5 bases, with 13 bases between. CDR3 in amino acids: CASSYSMAEGYGYTF. The CDR3 nucleotides are TGTGCCAGCAGTTACTCGATGGCGGAGGGGTATGGCTACACCTTC.